This T cell receptor beta chain was recorded in a study of blood T cell repertoires in COVID-19. Study details: Sites across the United States, Italy and Spain contributed samples from acute and convalescent COVID-19.

Profiling relied on immunoSEQ multiplex PCR, and the TCRdb table lists in-frame clones only, not all of them. This table holds a few hundred thousand clones, more than 70% found once. In Seattle, patients joined the study during active infection and were tracked longitudinally. Losses at the gene ends were 5 bases for V and 6 bases for J; bases not matched to a gene: 4. The CDR3 is 13 amino acids. The receptor was derived from a woman younger than 45 with COVID-19, enrolled during active disease. V gene TRBV12-3 or TRBV12-4 combines with J gene TRBJ1-2, with 9 nucleotides matching TRBD1. The sample comprised peripheral blood. The DNA for the CDR3 is TGTGCCAGCAGTCGACAGGGGGGCGATGGCTACACCTTC. Its protein is CASSRQGGDGYTF.